This TCR beta chain is drawn from a study of radiotherapy plus CTLA-4 blockade in lung cancer. The germline V gene has CDR1 SGHKS and CDR2 YYEKEE (reference sequence). V was pared by 4 bases and J by 1 base, with 16 bases between. CDR3 length: 16 amino acids. Only in-frame clones appear in the TCRdb table, and some are missing; sequencing was by immunoSEQ multiplex PCR. The top ten clones hold approximately 18% of a sample with approximately 45,000 clones, roughly 60% of them seen once. This material consisted of peripheral blood, taken from a patient treated with radiotherapy plus ipilimumab. This clonotype was obtained from a human donor with non-small cell lung cancer who had a partial response to radiotherapy plus ipilimumab. The rearrangement uses TRBV5-5 and TRBJ2-3; D might be TRBD2 (6 bases). The CDR3: CASSLLRGGGTDTQYF. The CDR3 nucleotides are TGTGCCAGCAGCCTGCTGAGGGGAGGCGGCACAGATACGCAGTATTTT. The full variable domain, in which reference TRBV5-5 and TRBJ2-3 provide the parts outside the CDR3, is DAGVTQSPTHLIKTRGQQVTLRCSPISGHKSVSWYQQVLGQGPQFIFQYYEKEERGRGNFPDRFSARQFPNYSSELNVNALLLGDSALYLCASSLLRGGGTDTQYFGPGTRLTVL.